A selection of T cell receptor beta chains follows, all from one sample in a study of lymphopenia after photon versus proton radiotherapy. Clones were read by immunoSEQ multiplex PCR, and TCRdb kept only the in-frame ones, dropping some. Of about 45,000 clones in the sample, approximately 83% are singletons; the top ten hold over 2%. The sample was peripheral blood, taken from a patient treated with photon-based radiotherapy. The source of these receptors is a man aged 35-49 years with gastric cancer. The CDR3 runs from the conserved cysteine through the conserved F or W. The D gene is left open where the match is weak. Clone size is shown for a subset of rows, as once, few, many or a class of expanded clone.

CDR3 protein	CDR3 DNA	clone size	D gene	J gene	V gene
CASSLPRGNEQFF	TGTGCCAGCAGCTTACCTCGCGGCAATGAGCAGTTCTTC	.	.	TRBJ2-1	TRBV7-9
CASSLAVRDGYTF	TGTGCCAGCAGCTTAGCGGTCAGGGATGGCTACACCTTC	.	.	TRBJ1-2	TRBV7-2
CASSQWGPRATEAFF	TGCGCCAGCAGCCAATGGGGTCCCCGGGCCACTGAAGCTTTCTTT	once	.	TRBJ1-1	TRBV4-1
CASSVDPAGGVEKLFF	TGTGCCAGCAGCGTAGACCCGGCAGGGGGTGTTGAAAAACTGTTTTTT	.	TRBD1	TRBJ1-4	TRBV9
CASSPTSGGVTGELFF	TGCGCCAGCAGCCCGACTAGCGGGGGGGTTACCGGGGAGCTGTTTTTT	.	TRBD2	TRBJ2-2	TRBV4-1
CASKGQLYGYTF	TGTGCCAGCAAGGGACAGTTGTATGGCTACACCTTC	.	TRBD1	TRBJ1-2	TRBV6-5
CASSGENSNQPQHF	TGTGCCAGCAGCGGGGAAAATAGCAATCAGCCCCAGCATTTT	.	.	TRBJ1-5	TRBV9
CSVGREGYEQYF	TGCAGCGTCGGCCGTGAGGGCTACGAGCAGTACTTC	.	.	TRBJ2-7	TRBV29-1
CATSSRTGGIYGYTF	TGTGCCACCAGCAGTCGGACAGGGGGCATCTATGGCTACACCTTC	.	TRBD1	TRBJ1-2	TRBV15
CASSKVNRDRARETQYF	TGTGCCAGCAGCAAAGTTAACCGGGACAGGGCGAGGGAGACCCAGTACTTC	.	.	TRBJ2-5	TRBV21-1
CASSEQGGSYNSPLHF	TGTGCCAGTAGCGAACAGGGCGGATCCTATAATTCACCCCTCCACTTT	.	.	TRBJ1-6	TRBV19
CASSIGLDNIQYF	TGTGCCAGTAGTATCGGGCTAGATAACATTCAGTACTTC	.	.	TRBJ2-4	TRBV19
CASSRGPMQTQYF	TGTGCCAGCAGCAGGGGACCTATGCAGACCCAGTACTTC	.	.	TRBJ2-5	TRBV2
CASPPWGEKLFF	TGTGCCAGCCCCCCCTGGGGGGAAAAACTGTTTTTT	once	.	TRBJ1-4	TRBV21-1
CASSFGTGGTGELFF	TGTGCCAGCAGCTTCGGGACAGGGGGCACCGGGGAGCTGTTTTTT	.	TRBD1	TRBJ2-2	TRBV5-6
CASGDRDRAGEKLFF	TGTGCCAGCGGGGACCGGGACAGGGCCGGTGAAAAACTGTTTTTT	.	.	TRBJ1-4	TRBV21-1
CATSRSDPPGEQYF	TGTGCCACCAGCAGATCGGACCCCCCAGGCGAGCAGTACTTC	once	.	TRBJ2-7	TRBV15
CASSLALGGNYGYTF	TGTGCCAGCAGCTTAGCGCTTGGCGGGAACTATGGCTACACCTTC	.	.	TRBJ1-2	TRBV7-8
CASSVQGNSYEQYF	TGTGCCAGCAGCGTCCAGGGGAACTCCTACGAGCAGTACTTC	once	.	TRBJ2-7	TRBV9
CASSPPAGAYGYTF	TGTGCCAGCTCACCACCGGCAGGAGCCTATGGCTACACCTTC	.	.	TRBJ1-2	TRBV18
CSVSSSRGYNEQFF	TGCAGCGTCTCCTCCTCCCGGGGCTACAATGAGCAGTTCTTC	.	.	TRBJ2-1	TRBV29-1
CASSVDNQPQHF	TGTGCCAGCAGCGTCGACAATCAGCCCCAGCATTTT	.	.	TRBJ1-5	TRBV7-3
CASSLRGVGADTQYF	TGCGCCAGCAGCTTGCGAGGGGTCGGGGCAGATACGCAGTATTTT	.	.	TRBJ2-3	TRBV5-1
CASSVRQGTYGYTF	TGTGCCAGCAGTGTCCGACAGGGCACCTATGGCTACACCTTC	.	TRBD1	TRBJ1-2	TRBV2
CATSTTGSSPLHF	TGTGCCACCAGCACGACAGGGAGTTCACCCCTCCACTTT	.	TRBD1	TRBJ1-6	TRBV15
CASSPPQGGNTEAFF	TGTGCCAGCAGCCCCCCCCAGGGGGGGAACACTGAAGCTTTCTTT	.	TRBD1	TRBJ1-1	TRBV9
CASSQERGVGTQYF	TGCGCCAGCAGCCAAGAAAGGGGAGTCGGGACCCAGTACTTC	.	.	TRBJ2-5	TRBV4-1
CASSDRDWNTGELFF	TGTGCCAGCAGCGACCGGGACTGGAACACCGGGGAGCTGTTTTTT	.	.	TRBJ2-2	TRBV7-2
CASGVGPTYEQYF	TGTGCCAGCGGGGTCGGACCCACCTACGAGCAGTACTTC	.	.	TRBJ2-7	TRBV9
CASSLGTGANEQFF	TGTGCCAGCAGCTTAGGGACAGGGGCCAATGAGCAGTTCTTC	.	TRBD1	TRBJ2-1	TRBV7-9
CASSIAGTDTQYF	TGTGCCAGTAGTATAGCGGGGACAGATACGCAGTATTTT	.	.	TRBJ2-3	TRBV19
CASSYDTKNIQYF	TGTGCCAGCAGTTACGATACCAAAAACATTCAGTACTTC	.	.	TRBJ2-4	TRBV6-5
CASSTGHDRVSQPQHF	TGTGCCAGTAGTACTGGACACGACCGGGTAAGTCAGCCCCAGCATTTT	once	.	TRBJ1-5	TRBV19
CSASRPDEQFF	TGCAGTGCCAGCAGGCCAGATGAGCAGTTCTTC	.	.	TRBJ2-1	TRBV20-1
CASSWDRLGSEQYF	TGTGCCAGCAGTTGGGACAGGTTAGGGTCCGAGCAGTACTTC	.	TRBD1	TRBJ2-7	TRBV6-5
CASSPIGFPAGYTF	TGTGCCAGCAGTCCCATTGGATTTCCAGCTGGCTACACCTTC	.	.	TRBJ1-2	TRBV6-6
CASSLPRPPANTEAFF	TGTGCCAGCAGCTTACCAAGGCCCCCCGCGAACACTGAAGCTTTCTTT	.	.	TRBJ1-1	TRBV7-2
CASSLRGGGERAFF	TGTGCCAGCAGTCTTCGGGGCGGAGGGGAGAGGGCTTTCTTT	.	.	TRBJ1-1	TRBV2
CASGLGREGTQETQYF	TGTGCTAGTGGTTTGGGTCGGGAGGGGACCCAGGAGACCCAGTACTTC	.	TRBD2	TRBJ2-5	TRBV12-5
CASSTNRVADTQYF	TGTGCCAGCAGCACAAACAGGGTGGCAGATACGCAGTATTTT	.	.	TRBJ2-3	TRBV9
CASSLTPGQPQHF	TGTGCCAGTAGCCTTACCCCGGGACAGCCCCAGCATTTT	.	.	TRBJ1-5	TRBV19
CASSPDRIRSYEQYF	TGTGCCAGCAGCCCCGACAGGATTCGATCCTACGAGCAGTACTTC	.	.	TRBJ2-7	TRBV11-1
CSVQSGSPYEQYF	TGCAGCGTGCAGTCGGGGTCCCCCTACGAGCAGTACTTC	once	.	TRBJ2-7	TRBV29-1
CASLGWGNTIYF	TGTGCCAGCCTCGGGTGGGGGAACACCATATATTTT	.	.	TRBJ1-3	TRBV11-2
CAISEPDRNTGELFF	TGTGCCATCAGTGAGCCGGACAGGAACACCGGGGAGCTGTTTTTT	.	.	TRBJ2-2	TRBV10-3
CASRFGSEETQYF	TGTGCCAGCAGATTCGGGTCGGAAGAGACCCAGTACTTC	.	.	TRBJ2-5	TRBV7-6
CASSIGQGSSYNEQFF	TGTGCCAGCAGCATAGGACAGGGCTCCTCCTACAATGAGCAGTTCTTC	.	TRBD1	TRBJ2-1	TRBV5-4
CASSQDSGGDDQETQYF	TGTGCCAGCAGCCAAGATTCGGGAGGGGATGACCAAGAGACCCAGTACTTC	.	TRBD2	TRBJ2-5	TRBV4-2
CASSYRTGPLGNTIYF	TGTGCCAGCAGTTACAGGACCGGGCCGCTGGGAAACACCATATATTTT	.	.	TRBJ1-3	TRBV6-5
CASLGQAAYSPLHF	TGTGCCAGCCTGGGACAGGCCGCGTATTCACCCCTCCACTTT	.	TRBD1	TRBJ1-6	TRBV2
CASRGTRDMSYNSPLHF	TGTGCCAGCAGGGGGACCAGAGACATGTCCTATAATTCACCCCTCCACTTT	.	.	TRBJ1-6	TRBV2
CASLKSGGSTDTQYF	TGTGCCAGTCTTAAGAGCGGGGGGAGCACAGATACGCAGTATTTT	.	TRBD2	TRBJ2-3	TRBV19
CASSLQGNEQYF	TGTGCCAGCAGCTTACAGGGAAACGAGCAGTACTTC	.	.	TRBJ2-7	TRBV7-9